What follows are 28 T cell receptor beta chains derived from one specimen sequenced in a study of blood T cell repertoires in COVID-19. Assay: immunoSEQ multiplex PCR; the TCRdb copy retains only in-frame clones and omits some. The sample consists of about 170,000 clones, about 85% of them appearing once. The sequenced material came from peripheral blood. The origin of the receptors is a man older than 75 with COVID-19, enrolled during active disease.

There are a few counts of this clone. The chain recombines TRBV7-2 with TRBJ1-6; TRBD1 matches at 8 bases. V shed 6 bases, J shed 7 bases, and the junction held 8 bases outside the gene matches. Germline CDR1 and CDR2: SGHTA and FQGNSA. This CDR3 has 15 amino acids. The CDR3: CASSTGGFRNSPLHF. The CDR3 DNA sequence: TGTGCCAGCAGTACAGGGGGGTTTCGGAATTCACCCCTCCACTTT.

This clone was picked up a small number of times. The chain uses TRBV5-1 and TRBJ1-1; D possibly corresponds to TRBD1 (5 bases). This CDR3 spans 15 amino acids. The germline V gene encodes CDR1 SGHRS and CDR2 YFSETQ. V shed 3 bases and J shed 5 bases, with 17 bases lying between them. CDR3 DNA sequence: TGCGCCAGCAGCTCGGGGGTGCAGGGTGGTACTGAAGCTTTCTTT. Amino acid sequence: CASSSGVQGGTEAFF. Filled out from reference TRBV5-1 and TRBJ1-1, the complete variable domain reads KAGVTQTPRYLIKTRGQQVTLSCSPISGHRSVSWYQQTPGQGLQFLFEYFSETQRNKGNFPGRFSGRQFSNSRSEMNVSTLELGDSALYLCASSSGVQGGTEAFFGQGTRLTVV.

This rearrangement joins TRBV9 to TRBJ1-3; no clear D gene. Germline CDR1 reads SGDLS; CDR2 reads YYNGEE. The V and J ends lost 3 bases and 0 bases respectively, with 7 bases between them. The CDR3 is made up of 14 amino acids. CDR3 DNA: TGTGCCAGCAGCGGGCCGTACTCTGGAAACACCATATATTTT. This codes for CASSGPYSGNTIYF. Drawing the rest from reference TRBV9 and TRBJ1-3, the complete variable domain is DSGVTQTPKHLITATGQRVTLRCSPRSGDLSVYWYQQSLDQGLQFLIQYYNGEERAKGNILERFSAQQFPDLHSELNLSSLELGDSALYFCASSGPYSGNTIYFGEGSWLTVV.

The rearrangement joins TRBV4-1 to TRBJ1-4, with a tentative D call TRBD1 (5 bases). Looked up from germline, CDR1 is MGHRA and CDR2 is YSYEKL. Between the trimmed V and J ends, which lost 4 bases and 8 bases, there was a span of 14 bases. The CDR3 totals 14 residues. CDR3 protein: CASSPLTGGEKLFF. The DNA of the CDR3 is TGCGCCAGCAGCCCTTTAACAGGAGGGGAAAAACTGTTTTTT.

The J gene is TRBJ1-2, the V gene TRBV14, with D possibly being TRBD1 (5 bases). The germline V gene has CDR1 SGHDN and CDR2 FVKESK. Trimming pared 0 bases from V and 4 bases from J, leaving 12 bases between. This CDR3 spans 15 amino acids. DNA for the CDR3: TGTGCCAGCAGCCAAGATTTTAGACAGATCTATGGCTACACCTTC. Translation gives CASSQDFRQIYGYTF.

The gene calls are TRBV19 and TRBJ1-5; tentative D call: TRBD1 (5 bases). The ends were cut back, 4 bases at V and 0 bases at J, with 10 bases in the middle. The CDR3 has 15 residues. Per the germline V gene, CDR1 is LNHDA and CDR2 is SQIVND (reference sequence). Here the CDR3 reads CASSTGLYSNQPQHF. Here the CDR3 DNA reads TGTGCCAGTAGTACGGGACTTTATAGCAATCAGCCCCAGCATTTT.

The rearrangement links TRBV2 to TRBJ1-2; possibly TRBD1 for D (6 bases). CDR1 is SNHLY and CDR2 is FYNNEI in the germline V gene. The CDR3 loop spans 14 amino acids. Trimming pared 5 bases from V and 8 bases from J, leaving 18 bases between. The CDR3: CASSYETGRGGYTF. For the CDR3, the DNA is TGTGCCAGCAGTTACGAGACAGGCAGGGGCGGCTACACCTTC.

The chain employs TRBV19 and TRBJ1-5; possible D gene TRBD1, 6 bases. V was cut by 4 bases and J by 5 bases, with 9 bases left in between. This CDR3 region has 13 residues. Per the germline V gene, CDR1 is LNHDA and CDR2 is SQIVND (reference sequence). CDR3 region: CASSTHRDQPQHF. In nucleotides, the CDR3 is TGTGCCAGTAGTACCCACAGGGATCAGCCCCAGCATTTT.

The chain is built from TRBV4-3 and TRBJ2-1; a weak D match, TRBD1 (7 bases). V was trimmed by 4 bases and J by 8 bases, leaving 15 bases between them. The CDR3 is 14 residues long. Germline CDR1 LGHNA, CDR2 YSLEER. The CDR3 DNA follows: TGCGCCAGCAGCCCCGGGAGAGGGGGCGATGAGCAGTTCTTC. It codes for CASSPGRGGDEQFF.

In its sample, this clone was seen once. The chain is built from TRBV11-2 and TRBJ2-7; D is unresolved. The germline V and J ends were trimmed by 1 base and 3 bases, with 10 bases remaining between them. This CDR3 contains 14 residues. The V gene's germline CDR1 is SGHAT and CDR2 FQNNGV. Here the CDR3 reads CASSLVWQNYEQYF. The CDR3 nucleotides read TGTGCCAGCAGCTTAGTATGGCAAAACTACGAGCAGTACTTC.

This chain uses TRBV6-5 with TRBJ2-7; 7 bases align to TRBD1. Germline CDR1 MNHEY, CDR2 SVGAGI. V shed 2 bases, J shed 3 bases, and the junction held 7 bases outside the gene matches. This CDR3 spans 15 amino acids. CDR3 residues: CASSYLRDSNYEQYF. In nucleotides, the CDR3 is TGTGCCAGCAGTTACCTCCGGGACAGTAACTACGAGCAGTACTTC.

CDR3 sequence (DNA): TGTGCCAGCAGCTTAGCGCCGGGAAATGAGCAGTTCTTC. It codes for CASSLAPGNEQFF. The chain has TRBV7-9 and TRBJ2-1, with D perhaps matching TRBD2 (5 bases). Germline values: CDR1 SEHNR, CDR2 FQNEAQ (reference sequence). With 0 bases removed from V and 7 bases from J, the gap between germline ends came to 7 bases. CDR3 size: 13 residues. The full variable domain, completed using reference TRBV7-9 and TRBJ2-1, is DTGVSQNPRHKITKRGQNVTFRCDPISEHNRLYWYRQTLGQGPEFLTYFQNEAQLEKSRLLSDRFSAERPKGSFSTLEIQRTEQGDSAMYLCASSLAPGNEQFFGPGTRLTVL.

This chain joins TRBV6-2 or TRBV6-3 and TRBJ1-5, with D maybe TRBD1 (6 bases). Trimming took off 2 bases at V and 1 base at J, with 21 bases between the two ends. Germline assignment: CDR1 MNHEY and CDR2 SVGEGT. The CDR3 is 19 amino acids. CDR3 sequence reads: CASSYPRSGGVGSNQPQHF. Here the CDR3 DNA reads TGTGCCAGCAGTTACCCCCGGTCGGGGGGCGTCGGGAGCAATCAGCCCCAGCATTTT.

This chain joins TRBV18 and TRBJ2-1; the match to TRBD2 covers 7 bases. V shed 3 bases, J shed 9 bases, and the junction held 5 bases outside the gene matches. The CDR3 is 13 residues long. The germline gives CDR1 KGHSH, CDR2 LQKENI. Written as DNA, the CDR3 is TGTGCCAGCTCACCGACTAGCTCCCTTGAGCAGTTCTTC. It encodes CASSPTSSLEQFF.

For the CDR3, the DNA is TGCGCCAGCAGCCAAGAGGGGGGAGGCAGGACCTACTATGGCTACACCTTC. It is translated as CASSQEGGGRTYYGYTF. V is TRBV4-1 and J is TRBJ1-2, with D possibly matching TRBD1 (5 bases). The germline V gene encodes CDR1 MGHRA and CDR2 YSYEKL. Trimming left V 0 bases short and J 3 bases short, with 17 bases between. The CDR3 spans 17 residues.

This clone appeared a single time. The genes are TRBV11-2 and TRBJ1-5; 8 bases map to TRBD1. Looked up from germline, CDR1 is SGHAT and CDR2 is FQNNGV. The CDR3 is made up of 15 amino acids. The V segment lost 0 bases and the J segment 5 bases; nucleotides outside the gene matches: 3. The CDR3 protein is CASSLDRGPYQPQHF. CDR3 nucleotide sequence: TGTGCCAGCAGCTTAGACAGGGGGCCGTATCAGCCCCAGCATTTT.

The rearrangement uses TRBV7-3 and TRBJ1-5; D is ambiguous. Trimming cost V 5 bases and J 4 bases, with 12 bases left between them. The germline gives CDR1 SGHTA, CDR2 FQGTGA. This CDR3 has 14 amino acids. The CDR3 loop is CASSPSRDNQPQHF. The CDR3 DNA reads as TGTGCCAGCAGCCCGTCTCGCGATAATCAGCCCCAGCATTTT.

This clone was counted once. The chain is built from TRBV19 and TRBJ1-1; no firm D call. Germline loops: CDR1 LNHDA, CDR2 SQIVND (reference sequence). The germline V and J ends were trimmed by 7 bases and 3 bases, with 18 bases remaining between them. The CDR3 covers 15 residues. The CDR3 protein is CASKLQFFLHTEAFF. The CDR3 DNA sequence: TGTGCCAGTAAGCTACAGTTCTTTTTGCACACTGAAGCTTTCTTT.

This sequence joins TRBV7-2 and TRBJ2-1; possibly TRBD2 for D (6 bases). CDR1 and CDR2 (germline): SGHTA, FQGNSA. V was pared by 7 bases and J by 0 bases, with 13 bases between. The CDR3 contains 15 residues. The CDR3 protein is CASTGDFHSYNEQFF. DNA of the CDR3: TGTGCCAGCACCGGGGACTTCCACTCCTACAATGAGCAGTTCTTC.

CDR3 DNA: TGTGCCAGCAGCTCCCGACAGGGCGGGGAGCTGTTTTTT. Amino acid sequence: CASSSRQGGELFF. The V gene is TRBV7-3, the J gene TRBJ2-2; 7 nucleotides agree with TRBD1. V lost 4 bases and J lost 7; bases outside the gene matches: 3. Per the germline V gene, CDR1 is SGHTA and CDR2 is FQGTGA. There are 13 residues in the CDR3.

V is TRBV5-4 and J is TRBJ2-1; 7 bases are shared with TRBD2. CDR3 length equals 16 residues. Trimming cost V 0 bases and J 5 bases; bases outside gene matches: 8. The V gene's germline CDR1 is SGHNT and CDR2 YYREEE (reference sequence). The CDR3 DNA follows: TGTGCCAGCAGCTTGGACGGGAGGCCATTCGACAATGAGCAGTTCTTC. It is translated as CASSLDGRPFDNEQFF. Using reference TRBV5-4 and TRBJ2-1 for the parts outside the CDR3, the full variable domain is ETGVTQSPTHLIKTRGQQVTLRCSSQSGHNTVSWYQQALGQGPQFIFQYYREEENGRGNFPPRFSGLQFPNYSSELNVNALELDDSALYLCASSLDGRPFDNEQFFGPGTRLTVL.

The V gene is TRBV19, the J gene TRBJ1-4, with 12 bases lining up with TRBD1. Germline CDR1 and CDR2: LNHDA and SQIVND (reference sequence). V trimming: 0 bases; J trimming: 15 bases; junction bases outside the gene matches: 11. The CDR3 totals 16 residues. In DNA form, the CDR3 reads TGTGCCAGTAGTATAGATCGGATCGGGACAGGGGGCCGAGTGTTTTTT. Translating it yields CASSIDRIGTGGRVFF.

This chain links TRBV6-5 with TRBJ1-5, with D perhaps matching TRBD1 (6 bases). Trimming stripped 6 bases from V and 0 bases from J, with 9 bases between. Germline V lookup: CDR1 MNHEY, CDR2 SVGAGI. The CDR3 is made up of 14 amino acids. Here the CDR3 DNA reads TGTGCCAGCAGCGGGACAACTAGCAATCAGCCCCAGCATTTT. Translated: CASSGTTSNQPQHF.

This clone was seen only once. The V and J genes are TRBV5-6 and TRBJ1-1; D ambiguous. CDR1 and CDR2 from the germline V gene are SGHDT and YYEEEE. V was cut by 1 base and J by 10 bases, with 11 bases left in between. This CDR3 is 12 amino acids long. The CDR3 is CASSLLVERAFF. The CDR3 region has the DNA TGTGCCAGCAGCTTGCTGGTAGAGCGAGCTTTCTTT.

This chain links TRBV3-1 (or the pseudogene TRBV3-2) with TRBJ1-3; D ambiguous. The CDR3 length is 12 residues. V was cut by 8 bases and J by 0 bases, with 5 bases left in between. From germline, CDR1 is LGHDT and CDR2 YNNKEL (reference sequence). The CDR3 bases are TGTGCCAGCCGGGACTCTGGAAACACCATATATTTT. Amino acid sequence: CASRDSGNTIYF.

This clone was seen more than once but under ten times. This chain connects TRBV28 to TRBJ2-3, with D uncertain. Germline V CDR1 and CDR2: MDHEN, SYDVKM. With 4 bases removed from V and 4 bases from J, the gap between germline ends came to 9 bases. The length of the CDR3 is 13 residues. CDR3 nucleotides: TGTGCCAGCAGTTCCCTCGGGTCAGATACGCAGTATTTT. Its protein product is CASSSLGSDTQYF.

The rearrangement joins TRBV18 to TRBJ2-1, with unresolved D. Germline CDR1 KGHSH, CDR2 LQKENI. Deletions cut 4 bases from V and 11 bases from J, with 12 bases between. CDR3 length: 12 residues. The CDR3 DNA reads as TGTGCCAGCTCACGCGACGGAGTTAAGCAGTTCTTC. It is translated as CASSRDGVKQFF.

The J gene is TRBJ1-2, the V gene TRBV27; TRBD1 matches 7 bases. The V and J ends lost 7 bases and 7 bases, in that order; junction bases with no gene match: 12. Looked up from germline, CDR1 is MNHEY and CDR2 is SMNVEV (reference sequence). The CDR3 covers 14 residues. CDR3 sequence: CASNSRNRGFGYTF. CDR3 nucleotide sequence: TGTGCCAGCAATTCGCGGAACAGGGGATTTGGCTACACCTTC.